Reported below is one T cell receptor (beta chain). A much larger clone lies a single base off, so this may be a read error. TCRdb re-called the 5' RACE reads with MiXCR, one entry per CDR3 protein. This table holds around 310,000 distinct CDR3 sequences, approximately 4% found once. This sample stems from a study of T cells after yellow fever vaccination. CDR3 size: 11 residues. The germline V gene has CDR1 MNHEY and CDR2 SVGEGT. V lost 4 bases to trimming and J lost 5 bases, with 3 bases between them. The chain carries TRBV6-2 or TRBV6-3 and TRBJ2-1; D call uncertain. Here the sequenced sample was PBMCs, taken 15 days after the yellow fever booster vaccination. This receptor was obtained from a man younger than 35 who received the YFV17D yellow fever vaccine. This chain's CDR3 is CASSFHNEQFF. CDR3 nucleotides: TGTGCCAGCAGTTTTCACAATGAGCAGTTCTTC.